The 5 T cell receptor beta chains presented below share a single source sample, sequenced in a study of cytomegalovirus exposure and HLA in healthy donors. PCR was performed using 60 Vbeta and 13 Jbeta primers. The repertoire was sequenced with immunoSEQ multiplex PCR; TCRdb's copy has only in-frame clones and lacks some. Counted here are roughly 250,000 clones, 80% to 90% occurring once; the ten biggest clones make up 1.5% to 2.5%. The sample was PBMCs. The receptors were sampled from a woman between 40 and 50 years old in good health and CMV-seropositive.

The chain links TRBV28 to TRBJ1-6; 8 nucleotides align to TRBD1. Germline V gene sequence: CDR1 MDHEN, CDR2 SYDVKM. This CDR3 is 17 amino acids long. The junction had 6 bases not matched to a gene; V was cut back by 5 bases and J by 0 bases. CDR3 amino acids: CASSGQGFSSYNSPLHF. Written as DNA, the CDR3 is TGTGCCAGCAGTGGACAGGGCTTTAGCTCCTATAATTCACCCCTCCACTTT.

The chain employs TRBV30 and TRBJ2-1; possible D gene TRBD2, 6 bases. CDR3 length equals 12 residues. Trimming took 4 bases from V and 4 from J, leaving 8 bases between them. Germline CDR1 GTSNPN, CDR2 SVGIG (reference sequence). The CDR3 region is CAWTRGYNEQFF. The CDR3 coding sequence is TGTGCCTGGACGCGGGGATACAATGAGCAGTTCTTC.

V gene TRBV2 combines with J gene TRBJ2-7; 8 bases align to TRBD1. With V trimmed by 6 bases and J by 6 bases, 13 bases remained unmatched. CDR1 and CDR2 (germline): SNHLY, FYNNEI. This CDR3 is 15 amino acids long. Here the CDR3 reads CASRSYGSGGPEQYF. CDR3 sequence (DNA): TGTGCCAGCAGAAGTTACGGGTCAGGGGGCCCCGAGCAGTACTTC.

The genes are TRBV30 and TRBJ2-5, with D perhaps matching TRBD2 (5 bases). The J call may be in error: the DNA end matches TRBJ2-7 better. In germline, CDR1 is GTSNPN, CDR2 SVGIG (reference sequence). CDR3 length: 12 amino acids. The CDR3 spells CAWSRGTYEQYF. In nucleotides, the CDR3 is TGTGCCTGGAGTCGGGGTACCTACGAGCAGTACTTC.

The rearrangement links TRBV19 to TRBJ1-6; 8 bases line up with TRBD1. The CDR3 extends over 14 amino acids. The junction had 6 bases not matched to a gene; V was cut back by 1 base and J by 13 bases. Germline V gives CDR1 LNHDA, CDR2 SQIVND (reference sequence). CDR3 loop: CASSIGQGRAPLHF. The CDR3, as DNA: TGTGCCAGTAGTATAGGACAGGGGAGAGCGCCCCTCCACTTT.